This TCR beta chain stems from a study of blood T cells in healthy people across ages. General observations from the study: Underestimates were what the diversity estimates from one million T cells were considered to be. It was found that TCR beta diversity correlated strongly with the percentage of naive T cells.

Details on this clonotype: Its matching antigen is unknown.

Around 10 milliliters of peripheral blood were drawn from each donor. A second PCR, run for roughly 7 to 12 cycles, used a sample-barcoded 5' primer plus a J-beta primer mix. TCRdb itself ran the 5' RACE reads through MiXCR, one entry per CDR3 protein. The profile shows approximately 760,000 distinct CDR3 sequences, around a quarter of them singletons. These data also featured in a second study, about T cells of mothers and their children.

The receptor comes from a boy aged 10-17 years in good health. Sequences were obtained from blood.

CDR3 in DNA: TGTGCCAGCAGCTTAAATGGCGAGGGGGTTGGCACCGGGGAGCTGTTTTTT. Its protein product is CASSLNGEGVGTGELFF. The V call is TRBV7-2, the J call TRBJ2-2; possible D gene TRBD1, 6 bases. With 2 bases removed from V and 4 bases from J, the gap between germline ends came to 17 bases. The length of the CDR3 is 17 residues. The germline gives CDR1 SGHTA, CDR2 FQGNSA.